This T cell receptor (beta chain) was identified during a study of T cells in Graves' hyperthyroidism and ophthalmopathy. Disease duration was under 3 months in the ophthalmopathy patients, who also had a Clinical Activity Score of at least 3 and a NOSPECS grade of at least 4. Study conclusions and caveats: Blood also contained most expanded thyroid clonotypes above 0.001. The model anticipated ophthalmopathy a median around six months pre-onset.

This clonotype was seen at least ten times. No antigen is known for it. Germline V gives CDR1 WNHNN, CDR2 SYGVQD (reference sequence). This CDR3 contains 17 residues. Trimming cost V 0 bases and J 0 bases, with 14 bases left between them. The TCR beta CDR3 regions underwent amplification using RNA transcripts as the source. Researchers ran a first-round RT-PCR on the TCR CDR3 using the HTBI primer set. TCRdb analysed the multiplex PCR reads with MiXCR anew, one entry per CDR3 protein. The table has around 500,000 distinct CDR3 sequences, about 22% seen once. The sample consisted of blood. The TCR sequence derives from an older woman with Graves' ophthalmopathy. J is TRBJ1-1 and V is TRBV10-1, with a possible D match to TRBD1 (6 bases). The CDR3 DNA sequence: TGCGCCAGCAGTGAGTCCCCCCCGGGGGCTATGAACACTGAAGCTTTCTTT. This codes for CASSESPPGAMNTEAFF.